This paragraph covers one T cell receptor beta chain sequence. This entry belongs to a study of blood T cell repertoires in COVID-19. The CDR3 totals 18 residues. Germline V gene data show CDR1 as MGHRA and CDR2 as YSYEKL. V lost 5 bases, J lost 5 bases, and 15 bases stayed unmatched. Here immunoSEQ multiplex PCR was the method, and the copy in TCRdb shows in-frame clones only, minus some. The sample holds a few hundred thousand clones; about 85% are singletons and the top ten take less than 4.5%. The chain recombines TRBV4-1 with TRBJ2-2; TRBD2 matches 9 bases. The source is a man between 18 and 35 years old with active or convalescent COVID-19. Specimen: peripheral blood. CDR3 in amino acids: CASSATAVSGGWTGELFF. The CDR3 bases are TGCGCCAGCAGCGCCACGGCCGTTAGCGGGGGATGGACCGGGGAGCTGTTTTTT.